This T cell receptor beta chain was sequenced for a study of blood T cells in healthy people across ages. This CDR3 is 16 amino acids long. Trimming took 7 bases from V and 0 from J; bases not matched to a gene: 8. Germline V gene data show CDR1 as SGHDT and CDR2 as YYEEEE. The second PCR ran roughly 7 to 12 cycles with a sample-barcoded 5' primer and J-beta primers. TCRdb reanalysed the 5' RACE reads using MiXCR and keeps one entry per CDR3 protein. The repertoire holds roughly 860,000 distinct CDR3 sequences, around two thirds seen once, with around 30% in the top ten. Total RNA extraction produced at least 5.5 micrograms (per sample) for the study.

The genes are TRBV5-6 and TRBJ1-4; 8 bases are shared with TRBD1. Sequences were obtained from blood. This TCR was recovered from a man aged 30 to 45 in good health. CDR3 DNA sequence: TGTGCCAGCTTCGGGACAGGTGGGGCAACTAATGAAAAACTGTTTTTT. Residues: CASFGTGGATNEKLFF. Based on the CDR3 plus reference TRBV5-6 and TRBJ1-4, the full variable domain is DAGVTQSPTHLIKTRGQQVTLRCSPKSGHDTVSWYQQALGQGPQFIFQYYEEEERQRGNFPDRFSGHQFPNYSSELNVNALLLGDSALYLCASFGTGGATNEKLFFGSGTQLSVL.